This TCR beta chain was sequenced for a study of T cell repertoires in cytomegalovirus infection. This clonotype showed up many times. Its antigen is as yet unknown. The CDR3 contains 14 residues. Per the germline V gene, CDR1 is SGHVS and CDR2 is FQNEAQ. V shed 1 base and J shed 6 bases, with 11 bases lying between them. Each CDR3 protein gets one entry after TCRdb re-called the reads with MiXCR. The sample includes about 330,000 distinct CDR3 sequences, nearly 35% seen only once; the top ten take less than 15%. The study's findings and limits: Frequencies of public TCR beta families were cumulated, and this identified carriers of CMV plus the relevant HLA.

Sequencing was performed on cultured PBMCs, taken from culture after CMV antigen stimulation. This sequence joins TRBV7-8 and TRBJ2-3; D is uncertain. The receptor was isolated from a human donor in good health (CMV status not recorded). Some clones in this sample may be carry-over from other donors' samples. The CDR3 spells CASSLVGPEDTQYF. The CDR3 DNA follows: TGTGCCAGCAGCTTAGTAGGGCCGGAGGATACGCAGTATTTT. Variable domain in full (rest from reference TRBV7-8 and TRBJ2-3): GAGVSQSPRYKVAKRGQDVALRCDPISGHVSLFWYQQALGQGPEFLTYFQNEAQLDKSGLPSDRFFAERPEGSVSTLKIQRTQQEDSAVYLCASSLVGPEDTQYFGPGTRLTVL.